A single sample is the source of the 25 T cell receptor beta chains below, sequenced in a study of regulatory T cells in long-lasting Graves disease. iRepertoire HTBI primers and Arm-PCR of CDR3 regions built TCR beta libraries. One entry per CDR3 protein, called by TCRdb with MiXCR from the multiplex PCR reads. The data contain about 380,000 distinct CDR3 sequences, about 14% of them seen just once; the ten biggest clones take up over 20%. The time point is: newly diagnosed GD, antithyroid drugs for less than 3 months. Extracted PBMC RNA gave rise to the TCR library. Source: peripheral blood mononuclear cells (PBMCs), taken at new diagnosis, from a patient treated with antithyroid drugs. These receptors all come from a female donor with Graves disease.

This clonotype has ten or more counts. The chain recombines TRBV12-3 or TRBV12-4 with TRBJ1-1; 9 nucleotides line up with TRBD1. The CDR3 covers 16 residues. The V segment lost 6 bases and the J segment 3 bases; nucleotides outside the gene matches: 11. CDR3 nucleotides: TGTGCCAGCAGGCCGGGACAGGGTAGTTTCGACACTGAAGCTTTCTTT. Translated: CASRPGQGSFDTEAFF.

The chain joins TRBV6-2 or TRBV6-3 to TRBJ2-7, with TRBD2 identical over 10 bases. V was pared by 10 bases and J by 2 bases, with 20 bases of the junction left unmatched. The germline CDR1 and CDR2 sequences are MNHEY and SVGEGT. This CDR3 is built from 18 residues. The CDR3 DNA sequence: TGTGCCATACATACCGGGGGGGCTAGCGGGAGTAATCCCTACGAGCAGTACTTC. Amino acid sequence: CAIHTGGASGSNPYEQYF.

This clonotype was counted ten times or more. The CDR3 sequence: CASSLAGPHEKLFF. The CDR3 region has the DNA TGTGCCAGCAGCTTAGCTGGGCCCCATGAAAAACTGTTTTTT. J is TRBJ1-4 and V is TRBV7-2; no clear D gene. The CDR3 is 14 amino acids. V lost 0 bases, J lost 6 bases, and 8 bases lay in between. The germline CDR1 and CDR2 sequences are SGHTA and FQGNSA.

This clonotype showed up many times. The chain carries TRBV20-1 and TRBJ1-2; 9 nucleotides agree with TRBD1. Looked up from germline, CDR1 is DFQATT and CDR2 is SNEGSKA (reference sequence). The CDR3 is 13 amino acids. V dropped 3 bases and J dropped 8; count of bases not matched to a gene: 7. The DNA of the CDR3 is TGCAGTGCTAGGAAACAGGGGGCAAACGGCTACACCTTC. Its protein is CSARKQGANGYTF.

The table lists this clonotype with many counts. The chain couples TRBV3-1 to TRBJ1-1; D gene ambiguous. This CDR3 is built from 14 residues. Trimming shortened V by 0 bases and J by 6 bases, and 11 bases separated the two germline ends. Per the germline V gene, CDR1 is LGHDT and CDR2 is YNNKEL (reference sequence). As DNA, the CDR3 is TGTGCCAGCAGCCAAGATCCAGGTTCCCCTGAAGCTTTCTTT. The encoded protein is CASSQDPGSPEAFF.

The table lists this clonotype with a few counts. The V gene is TRBV12-3 or TRBV12-4, the J gene TRBJ2-5, with D possibly TRBD2 on 6 matching bases. CDR3 size: 14 residues. With 4 bases removed from V and 0 bases from J, the gap between germline ends came to 9 bases. The CDR3: CASSSRLDQETQYF. CDR3 nucleotides: TGTGCCAGCAGTTCTCGACTAGACCAAGAGACCCAGTACTTC.

This clonotype appeared a few times. The V gene is TRBV7-9, the J gene TRBJ1-2, with D maybe TRBD1 (6 bases). The germline V and J ends were trimmed by 5 bases and 12 bases, with 16 bases remaining between them. This CDR3 has 12 amino acids. The V gene's germline CDR1 is SEHNR and CDR2 FQNEAQ (reference sequence). The CDR3 here is CASSLQNRVHTF. CDR3 coding DNA: TGTGCCAGCAGCCTCCAAAACAGGGTACACACCTTC.

The rearrangement uses TRBV7-2 and TRBJ2-7; 13 positions agree with TRBD2. This CDR3 is built from 16 residues. Germline V CDR1 and CDR2: SGHTA, FQGNSA. J gave up 4 bases and V 5 bases, and 8 bases lay outside the gene matches. CDR3 DNA sequence: TGTGCCAGCAGCCCGGGACTAGCGGGGCGCTCTTACGAGCAGTACTTC. It yields the protein CASSPGLAGRSYEQYF.

In this sample, this clonotype turned up many times. This chain uses TRBV5-1 with TRBJ2-7; D ambiguous. V was trimmed by 2 bases and J by 5 bases, leaving 8 bases between them. Germline assignment: CDR1 SGHRS and CDR2 YFSETQ. The CDR3 has 12 residues. The CDR3 DNA sequence: TGCGCCAGCAGCTTCACCCGCGACGAGCAGTACTTC. As protein: CASSFTRDEQYF.

This clonotype came up a few times. V and J are TRBV7-2 and TRBJ2-5; 10 nucleotides align to TRBD2. CDR1 and CDR2 (germline): SGHTA, FQGNSA. With V trimmed by 6 bases and J by 7 bases, 2 bases remained unmatched. This CDR3 region has 12 residues. Here the CDR3 reads CASRSSGGTQYF. The CDR3, as DNA: TGTGCCAGCAGATCTAGCGGGGGGACCCAGTACTTC.

This clonotype was seen repeatedly, ten times or more. The chain joins TRBV5-5 to TRBJ2-3; 14 nucleotides line up with TRBD2. J was trimmed by 4 bases and V by 5 bases; bases with no gene match: 3. CDR1 and CDR2 (germline): SGHKS, YYEKEE (reference sequence). The CDR3 sequence is 15 residues long. The CDR3 DNA is TGTGCCAGCAGATGGACTAGCGGGGGGTCAGATACGCAGTATTTT. Translated: CASRWTSGGSDTQYF.

This clonotype appeared many times. The chain joins TRBV5-1 to TRBJ2-1; 7 nucleotides agree with TRBD1. J lost 5 bases, V lost 3 bases, and 8 bases had no gene match. The CDR3 is 15 residues long. The V gene's germline CDR1 is SGHRS and CDR2 YFSETQ. Here the CDR3 reads CASSSPRDSDNEQFF. The CDR3 coding sequence is TGCGCCAGCAGCTCTCCCCGGGACAGCGACAATGAGCAGTTCTTC.

This clonotype appeared many times. This chain connects TRBV4-1 to TRBJ2-7; D is perhaps TRBD2 (5 bases). V lost 3 bases to trimming and J lost 7 bases, with 19 bases between them. The CDR3 has 15 amino acids. Germline V lookup: CDR1 MGHRA, CDR2 YSYEKL. The CDR3 is CASSQEGSRVGEQYF. CDR3 sequence (DNA): TGCGCCAGCAGCCAGGAAGGGAGCCGGGTAGGGGAGCAGTACTTC.

The genes are TRBV2 and TRBJ2-2, with 7 nucleotides matching TRBD1. Germline CDR1 and CDR2: SNHLY and FYNNEI. The length of the CDR3 is 13 residues. Germline trimming cut 4 bases from V and 6 bases from J; bases unmatched to any gene: 2. CDR3 sequence: CASSGQGSGELFF. The CDR3, as DNA: TGTGCCAGCAGTGGACAGGGTTCCGGGGAGCTGTTTTTT.

This clonotype has ten or more counts. The genes are TRBV24-1 and TRBJ2-2, with D possibly being TRBD1 (5 bases). Germline values: CDR1 KGHDR, CDR2 SFDVKD. This CDR3 has 15 residues. Trimming cost V 6 bases and J 1 base, with 11 bases left between them. CDR3 sequence reads: CATSSQGRNTGELFF. CDR3 nucleotides: TGTGCCACCAGTAGCCAGGGAAGGAACACCGGGGAGCTGTTTTTT.

A few counts support this clonotype. A much bigger clone sits one base away, suggesting this may be a read error. The genes are TRBV20-1 and TRBJ2-7; 8 nucleotides match TRBD2. With 3 bases clipped from V and 0 bases from J, the junction kept 10 bases outside the gene matches. Per the germline V gene, CDR1 is DFQATT and CDR2 is SNEGSKA (reference sequence). There are 16 residues in the CDR3. This CDR3 reads CSASGPAGAPSYEQYF. DNA for the CDR3: TGCAGTGCTAGCGGACCAGCGGGAGCTCCCTCCTACGAGCAGTACTTC.

This clonotype was seen repeatedly, ten times or more. The V call is TRBV28, the J call TRBJ1-4; 7 positions agree with TRBD1. Germline V gives CDR1 MDHEN, CDR2 SYDVKM. V was clipped by 5 bases and J by 5 bases; unmatched bases: 8. This CDR3 has 15 amino acids. The chain's CDR3 is CASSVRTGLNEKLFF. Here the CDR3 DNA reads TGTGCCAGCAGTGTCCGGACAGGTCTCAATGAAAAACTGTTTTTT.

This clonotype came up many times. The CDR3 loop reads CAISVGGDRNIQYF. In DNA form, the CDR3 reads TGTGCCATCAGTGTGGGTGGGGACAGGAACATTCAGTACTTC. The rearrangement joins TRBV10-3 to TRBJ2-4; 8 bases match TRBD1. This CDR3 contains 14 residues. Germline V CDR1 and CDR2: ENHRY, SYGVKD. V dropped 4 bases and J dropped 7; count of bases not matched to a gene: 6.

This clonotype was detected ten times or more. V usage is TRBV12-3 or TRBV12-4 and J usage is TRBJ1-2; D is undetermined. V was trimmed by 7 bases and J by 4 bases, leaving 13 bases between them. This CDR3 region has 13 residues. The CDR3 DNA is TGTGCCAGCATTCCCACTGGCAGCTATGGCTACACCTTC. Translating gives CASIPTGSYGYTF.

This clonotype was found many times. The chain links TRBV4-3 to TRBJ2-3, with D possibly called TRBD1 or TRBD2 (6 bases each). V dropped 1 base and J dropped 0 bases, with 14 bases sitting between them. The CDR3 is 17 residues long. Germline V gene data show CDR1 as LGHNA and CDR2 as YSLEER. In DNA form, the CDR3 reads TGCGCCAGCAGCCAAGTTATATCGGGGGCGAGCACAGATACGCAGTATTTT. Its translation: CASSQVISGASTDTQYF.

This clonotype was found many times. The V gene is TRBV7-2, the J gene TRBJ1-1; D gene uncertain. CDR1 is SGHTA and CDR2 is FQGNSA in the germline V gene. CDR3 length: 11 amino acids. Trimming shortened V by 6 bases and J by 3 bases, and 5 bases separated the two germline ends. The DNA of the CDR3 is TGTGCCAGCAGTTTTGACACTGAAGCTTTCTTT. It is translated as CASSFDTEAFF.

The chain employs TRBV9 and TRBJ1-2, with TRBD1 matching over 9 bases. Germline CDR1 and CDR2: SGDLS and YYNGEE. There are 14 residues in the CDR3. Trimming removed 0 bases from V and 8 bases from J; junction bases left unmatched: 5. As DNA, the CDR3 is TGTGCCAGCAGCGTAGGGGGACAGGGCCGCGGCTACACCTTC. Its protein is CASSVGGQGRGYTF.

In this sample, this clonotype turned up a few times. V is TRBV6-1 and J is TRBJ1-1; no clear D gene. CDR1 is MNHNS and CDR2 is SASEGT in the germline V gene. Between the trimmed V and J ends, which lost 6 bases and 2 bases, there was a span of 16 bases. CDR3 length: 15 amino acids. CDR3 nucleotides: TGTGCCAGCAGCCTCCGACTGACCCCAAACACTGAAGCTTTCTTT. Amino acid sequence: CASSLRLTPNTEAFF.

In its sample, this clonotype was seen many times. This chain connects TRBV6-2 or TRBV6-3 to TRBJ1-1; no clear D gene. This CDR3 is 12 amino acids long. The V end was cut by 10 bases, the J end by 3 bases, with 12 bases between. Per germline, CDR1 MNHEY and CDR2 SVGEGT. This CDR3 reads CATQRRDTEAFF. The CDR3 nucleotides are TGTGCCACACAGAGGAGGGACACTGAAGCTTTCTTT.

This clonotype has only a few counts. This chain uses TRBV19 with TRBJ2-7; D is uncertain. V was shortened by 0 bases and J by 9 bases, with 6 bases between the two germline ends. The CDR3 has 11 amino acids. Germline-derived CDR1 and CDR2 are LNHDA and SQIVND (reference sequence). CDR3 nucleotide sequence: TGTGCCAGTAGTATAGAGGCGTCGCAGTACTTC. Protein sequence: CASSIEASQYF.